A selection of T cell receptor beta chains follows, all from one sample in a study of blood T cell repertoires in COVID-19. The data were produced by immunoSEQ multiplex PCR, yet TCRdb's version contains in-frame clones alone and is incomplete. Of about 310,000 clones listed, 89% are singletons. Sequenced sample: PBMCs or T cells enriched from blood (not recorded which). The receptors originated from a man aged 60-69 years who had recovered from COVID-19. The CDR3 runs from the conserved cysteine through the conserved F or W. The size of a clone is reported for some rows only, either as once, few or many, or as a class for expanded clones.

abundance | v_gene | CDR3aa
. | TRBV2 | CASSDDKETQYF
. | TRBV27 | CASSPTYNEQFF
. | TRBV5-1 | CASSLVGGLETQYF
. | TRBV5-1 | CASSFGKNNEQFF
. | TRBV15 | CATSRGLAGGPYEQYF
once | TRBV7-8 | CASSFSQGHTEAFF
. | TRBV10-1 | CAMYDRDRGFLASYEQYF
. | TRBV30 | CALESSVGSPLHF
. | TRBV6-4 | CASSDSANSYNEQFF
. | TRBV6-4 | CASSATGNSYNEQFF
. | TRBV2 | CASSEARLAGQETQYF
. | TRBV11-2 | CASSRYGEQFF
. | TRBV4-2 | CASSQDPLGGQETQYF
. | TRBV9 | CASSLSSGRRDTQYF
. | TRBV6-5 | CASSYLGSSSYEQYF
. | TRBV7-9 | CASSLGGGRVNEQFF
. | TRBV7-9 | CASSLQGQNTEAFF
. | TRBV28 | CASRSLPGQGPPGGYTF
once | TRBV19 | CASSPIGGGGRTYEQYF
. | TRBV6-1 | CASSEQGLAGANEQFF
once | TRBV11-2 | CASSLATGKNEQFF
once | TRBV30 | CAWSPLAVRGKETQYF